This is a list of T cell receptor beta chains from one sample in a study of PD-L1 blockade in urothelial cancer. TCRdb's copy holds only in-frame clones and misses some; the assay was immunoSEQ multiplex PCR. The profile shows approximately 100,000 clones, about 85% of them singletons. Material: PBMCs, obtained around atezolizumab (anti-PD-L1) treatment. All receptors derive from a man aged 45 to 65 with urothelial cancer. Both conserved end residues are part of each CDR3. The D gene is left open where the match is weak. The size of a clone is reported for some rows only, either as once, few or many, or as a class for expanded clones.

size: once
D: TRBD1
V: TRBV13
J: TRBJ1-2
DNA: TGTGCCAGCAGCTTCGGGACAGGGAGAGCGTGGGACTTC
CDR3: CASSFGTGRAWDF

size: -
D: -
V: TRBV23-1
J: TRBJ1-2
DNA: TGCGCCAGCGTAATTCAGGGTCAGGGCTACACCTTC
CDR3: CASVIQGQGYTF

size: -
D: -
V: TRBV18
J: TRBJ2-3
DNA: TGTGCCAGCTCTATGACTACGGGGGATACGCAGTATTTT
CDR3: CASSMTTGDTQYF

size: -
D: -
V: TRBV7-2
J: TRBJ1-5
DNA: TGTGCCAGCAAATCAGGCGGGGATCAGCCCCAGCATTTT
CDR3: CASKSGGDQPQHF

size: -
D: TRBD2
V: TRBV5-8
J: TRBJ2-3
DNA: TGTGCCAGCAGCTCCGGACTAGCGGGAGGTAAAACCGATACGCAGTATTTT
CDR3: CASSSGLAGGKTDTQYF

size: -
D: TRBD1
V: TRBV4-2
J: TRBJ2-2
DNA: TGTGCCAGCAGCCAAGCCCCCCCCGGGACAGGGGGGGAGCTGTTTTTT
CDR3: CASSQAPPGTGGELFF

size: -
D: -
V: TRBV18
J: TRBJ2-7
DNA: TGTGCCAGCTCTCCCAGACAGGAACCCTACGAGCAGTACTTC
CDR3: CASSPRQEPYEQYF

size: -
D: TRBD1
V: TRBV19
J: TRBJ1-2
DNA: TGTGCCACCGGACAGGGGAGGTATTATTATGGCTACACCTTC
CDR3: CATGQGRYYYGYTF

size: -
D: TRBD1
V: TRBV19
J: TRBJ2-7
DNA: TGTGCCAGTAGTACCGGGACAGGGGTGTACGAGCAGTACTTC
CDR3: CASSTGTGVYEQYF

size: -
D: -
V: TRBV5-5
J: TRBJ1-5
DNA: TGTGCCAGCAGCCCTTTAAATCAGCCCCAGCATTTT
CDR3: CASSPLNQPQHF

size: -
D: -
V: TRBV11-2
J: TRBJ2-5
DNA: TGTGCCAGCAGCTCTACCCGTGGGACACAAGAGACCCAGTACTTC
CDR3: CASSSTRGTQETQYF

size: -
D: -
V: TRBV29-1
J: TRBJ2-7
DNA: TGCAGCGTTGAAGATCGCTGGGGAGGCGAGCAGTACTTC
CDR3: CSVEDRWGGEQYF

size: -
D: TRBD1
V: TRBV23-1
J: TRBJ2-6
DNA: TGCGCCAGCAAACAGGGGACCGGGGCCAACGTCCTGACTTTC
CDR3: CASKQGTGANVLTF

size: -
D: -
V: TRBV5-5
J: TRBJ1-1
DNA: TGTGCCAGCAGCTTGCCCCGGGTGAGCACTGAAGCTTTCTTT
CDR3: CASSLPRVSTEAFF

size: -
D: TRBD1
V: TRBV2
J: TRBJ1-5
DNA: TGTGCCAGCAGTCCTGGACAGGGGTATCAGCCCCAGCATTTT
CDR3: CASSPGQGYQPQHF

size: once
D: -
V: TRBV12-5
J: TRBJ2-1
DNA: TGTGCTAGCGCTCGGACTATTTACAATGAGCAGTTCTTC
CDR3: CASARTIYNEQFF

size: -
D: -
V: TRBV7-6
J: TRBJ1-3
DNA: TGTGCCAGCAGCTTAGAACCGCGGAGCTCTGGAAACACCATATATTTT
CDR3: CASSLEPRSSGNTIYF

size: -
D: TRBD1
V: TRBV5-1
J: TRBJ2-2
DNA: TGCGCCAGCAGCCCGGGACAGGGGGCTTTCACCGGGGAGCTGTTTTTT
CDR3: CASSPGQGAFTGELFF

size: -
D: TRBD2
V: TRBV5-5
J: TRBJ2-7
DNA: TGTGCCAGCAGCTTGGTTTCTAGCGGGTCCTACGAGCAGTACTTC
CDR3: CASSLVSSGSYEQYF

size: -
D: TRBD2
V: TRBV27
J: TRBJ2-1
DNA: TGTGCCAGCAGTATCGGGACTAGCGGTTTCAATGAGCAGTTCTTC
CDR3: CASSIGTSGFNEQFF

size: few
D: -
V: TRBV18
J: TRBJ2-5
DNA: TGTGCCAGCTTTAAGGTGCCGGGTGAGACCCAGTACTTC
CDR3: CASFKVPGETQYF

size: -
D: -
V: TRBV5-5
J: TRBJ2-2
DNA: TGTGCCAGCAGGGACTTCACCGGGGAGCTGTTTTTT
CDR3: CASRDFTGELFF

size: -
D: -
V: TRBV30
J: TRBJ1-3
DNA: TGTGCCTGGAGTGCCAATACAGGGAGAAGAAACACCATATATTTT
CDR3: CAWSANTGRRNTIYF

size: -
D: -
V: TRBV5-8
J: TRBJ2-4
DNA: TGTGCCAGCAGCTTTATTCAAAACATTCAGTACTTC
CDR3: CASSFIQNIQYF

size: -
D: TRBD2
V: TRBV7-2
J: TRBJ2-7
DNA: TGTGCCAGCAGCCGTCGGACTAGCGGAAGATACGAGCAGTACTTC
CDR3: CASSRRTSGRYEQYF

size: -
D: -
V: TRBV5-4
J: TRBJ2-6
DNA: TGTGCCAGCAGCTTGGCGGGGGATCCTGGGGCCAACGTCCTGACTTTC
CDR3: CASSLAGDPGANVLTF

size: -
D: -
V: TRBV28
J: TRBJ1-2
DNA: TGTGCCAGCAAGGATCAGGGTCTCTATGGCTACACCTTC
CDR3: CASKDQGLYGYTF

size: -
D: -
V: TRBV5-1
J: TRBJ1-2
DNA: TGCGCCAGCAGCTTGGACAATCTTAACTATGGCTACACCTTC
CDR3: CASSLDNLNYGYTF

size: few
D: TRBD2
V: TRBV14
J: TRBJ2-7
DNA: TGTGCCAGCAGCCAAGAGTTACTAGCGGGAGGACCACGGTACTTC
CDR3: CASSQELLAGGPRYF

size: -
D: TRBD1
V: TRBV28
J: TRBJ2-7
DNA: TGTGCCAGCAGCCGGGACAGGGGGCGTCCCTACGAGCAGTACTTC
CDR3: CASSRDRGRPYEQYF

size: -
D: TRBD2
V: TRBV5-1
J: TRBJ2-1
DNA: TGCGCCAGCACCCGACTAGCGGGTCCATCCAATGAGCAGTTCTTC
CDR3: CASTRLAGPSNEQFF

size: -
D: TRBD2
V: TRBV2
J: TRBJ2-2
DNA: TGTGCCAGCCGAAGACTAGCGGGAGCGAACACCGGGGAGCTGTTTTTT
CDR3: CASRRLAGANTGELFF

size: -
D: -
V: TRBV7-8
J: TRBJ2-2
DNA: TGTGCCAGCAGCTTCGTGGACAGAAGAACCGGGGAGCTGTTTTTT
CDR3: CASSFVDRRTGELFF

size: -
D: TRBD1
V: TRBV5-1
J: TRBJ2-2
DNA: TGCGCCAGCAGCTTATTAACAGGGGACACCGGGGAGCTGTTTTTT
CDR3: CASSLLTGDTGELFF

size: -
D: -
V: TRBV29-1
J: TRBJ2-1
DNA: TGCAGCGTTGTCGGGTACAATGAGCAGTTCTTC
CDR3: CSVVGYNEQFF

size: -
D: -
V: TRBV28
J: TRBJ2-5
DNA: TGTGCCAGCAGCTCCGTCGAGCGGACCCAGTACTTC
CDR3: CASSSVERTQYF

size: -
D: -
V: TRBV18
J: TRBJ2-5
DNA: TGTGCCAGCTCGCTGGGACTTATGGAGACCCAGTACTTC
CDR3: CASSLGLMETQYF

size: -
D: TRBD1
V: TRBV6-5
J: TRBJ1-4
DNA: TGTGCCAGCAGGCCTCGGGACAGCCTTAATGAAAAACTGTTTTTT
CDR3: CASRPRDSLNEKLFF

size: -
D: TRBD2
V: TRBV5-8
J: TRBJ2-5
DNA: TGTGCCAGCAGCTTGGGTCGGATAGCGGGAGAACGGGGGGAGACCCAGTACTTC
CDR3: CASSLGRIAGERGETQYF

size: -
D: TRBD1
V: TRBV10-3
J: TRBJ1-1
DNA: TGTGCCATCAGTGGACAGGGGAACACTGAAGCTTTCTTT
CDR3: CAISGQGNTEAFF

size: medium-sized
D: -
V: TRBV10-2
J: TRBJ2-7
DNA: TGCGCCAGCAGTGATCCTATGCACTACGAGCAGTACTTC
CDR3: CASSDPMHYEQYF

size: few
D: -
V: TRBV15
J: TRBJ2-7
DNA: TGTGCCACCAGCAGAGTCCGCGCCGAGGCATTCCGGTTC
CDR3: CATSRVRAEAFRF

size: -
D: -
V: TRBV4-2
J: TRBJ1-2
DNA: TGTGCCAGCAGCCAAGCAGGTGGGAACTATGGCTACACCTTC
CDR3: CASSQAGGNYGYTF

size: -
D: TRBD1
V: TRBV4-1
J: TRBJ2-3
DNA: TGCGCCAGCAGCCAAGAAGGACAGGGCTTCACAGATACGCAGTATTTT
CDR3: CASSQEGQGFTDTQYF

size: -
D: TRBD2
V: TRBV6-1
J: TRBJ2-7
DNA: TGTGCCAGCGCCTTACTAGCGGGAACCTACGAGCAGTACTTC
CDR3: CASALLAGTYEQYF

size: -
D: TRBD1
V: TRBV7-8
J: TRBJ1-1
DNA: TGTGCCAGCAGCTTAAGGGACAGGGTGAACACTGAAGCTTTCTTT
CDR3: CASSLRDRVNTEAFF

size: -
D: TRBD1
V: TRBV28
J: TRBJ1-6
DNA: TGTGCCAGCAGTCCCTATCCGGGACAGGGGCGCTCACCCCTCCACTTT
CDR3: CASSPYPGQGRSPLHF

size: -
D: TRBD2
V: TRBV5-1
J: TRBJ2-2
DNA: TGCGCCAGCAGCTTGACGGGAGGGAAAACCGGGGAGCTGTTTTTT
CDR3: CASSLTGGKTGELFF

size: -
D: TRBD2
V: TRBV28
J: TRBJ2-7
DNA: TGTGCCAGCAGAGGGGCGGGAGGGCCAACGGGTTACTACGAGCAGTACTTC
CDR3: CASRGAGGPTGYYEQYF

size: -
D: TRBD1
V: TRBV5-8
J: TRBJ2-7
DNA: TGTGCCAGCAGCCCGAGGACAGGATCCTACGAGCAGTACTTC
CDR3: CASSPRTGSYEQYF

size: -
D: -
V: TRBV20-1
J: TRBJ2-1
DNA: TGCAGTGCTAGTTTTCGGAATGAGCAGTTCTTC
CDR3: CSASFRNEQFF

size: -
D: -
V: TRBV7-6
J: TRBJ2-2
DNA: TGTGCCAGCACCCTTAGCCGGACTACCGGGGAGCTGTTTTTT
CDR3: CASTLSRTTGELFF

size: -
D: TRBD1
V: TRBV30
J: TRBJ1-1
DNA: TGTGCCACTTCGACAGGGGGCTGGACTGAAGCTTTCTTT
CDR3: CATSTGGWTEAFF

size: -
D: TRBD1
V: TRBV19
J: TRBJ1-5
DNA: TGTGCCAGTAATCTCCGGGACAGGGATAGCCAGCCCCAGCATTTT
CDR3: CASNLRDRDSQPQHF

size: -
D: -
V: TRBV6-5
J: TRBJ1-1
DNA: TGTGCCAGCAGTTACCCGGGGGGGTTGAGTACTGAAGCTTTCTTT
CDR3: CASSYPGGLSTEAFF

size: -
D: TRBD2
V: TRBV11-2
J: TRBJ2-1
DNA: TGTGCCAGCAGCCCCCGACTAGCGGTAAGCTCCTACAATGAGCAGTTCTTC
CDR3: CASSPRLAVSSYNEQFF

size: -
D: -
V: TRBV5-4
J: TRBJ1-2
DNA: TGTGCCAGCAGCCAATGGACAGAATATGGCTACACCTTC
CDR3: CASSQWTEYGYTF

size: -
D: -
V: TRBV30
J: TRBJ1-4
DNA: TGTGCCTGGAGTCGGGACACCGGAGGCGAAAAACTGTTTTTT
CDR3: CAWSRDTGGEKLFF

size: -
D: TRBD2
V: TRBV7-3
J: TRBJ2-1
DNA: TGTGCCAGCAGCTTGCTAGCGGGAGGGCCGCATGAGCAGTTCTTC
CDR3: CASSLLAGGPHEQFF